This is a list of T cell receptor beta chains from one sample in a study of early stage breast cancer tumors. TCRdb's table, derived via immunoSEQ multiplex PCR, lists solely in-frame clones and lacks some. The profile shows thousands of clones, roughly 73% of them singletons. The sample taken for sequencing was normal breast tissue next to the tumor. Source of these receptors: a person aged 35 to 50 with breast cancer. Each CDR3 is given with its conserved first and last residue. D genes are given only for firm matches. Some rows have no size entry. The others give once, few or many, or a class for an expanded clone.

CDR3nt: TGCGCCAGCAGCTTGCAACAGGGGGAAGAGACCCAGTACTTC
CDR3aa: CASSLQQGEETQYF
d_gene: TRBD1
abundance: .
v_gene: TRBV5-1
j_gene: TRBJ2-5

CDR3nt: TGTGCCATCAGTGAGGGAGGGGACAGCAATCAGCCCCAGCATTTT
CDR3aa: CAISEGGDSNQPQHF
d_gene: .
abundance: .
v_gene: TRBV10-3
j_gene: TRBJ1-5

CDR3nt: TGTGCCAGCAGCCCCCCACCCGGGGCCGCCAGCAATCAGCCCCAGCATTTT
CDR3aa: CASSPPPGAASNQPQHF
d_gene: .
abundance: few
v_gene: TRBV28
j_gene: TRBJ1-5

CDR3nt: TGTGCCAGTAGTATTCCAGGTCCCACGAACCGAGCCAAAAACATTCAGTACTTC
CDR3aa: CASSIPGPTNRAKNIQYF
d_gene: .
abundance: .
v_gene: TRBV19
j_gene: TRBJ2-4

CDR3nt: TGTGCCAGTAGTCCAAGTGTAGCGGGGGGATACGAGCAGTACTTC
CDR3aa: CASSPSVAGGYEQYF
d_gene: TRBD2
abundance: once
v_gene: TRBV19
j_gene: TRBJ2-7

CDR3nt: TGCGCCAGCAGCCAAGAAGGGATCGGGACGGACTCCTACGAGCAGTACTTC
CDR3aa: CASSQEGIGTDSYEQYF
d_gene: .
abundance: .
v_gene: TRBV4-1
j_gene: TRBJ2-7

CDR3nt: TGTGCCAGCAGTGATTCACAGGGGCGGTACAATGAGCAGTTCTTC
CDR3aa: CASSDSQGRYNEQFF
d_gene: TRBD1
abundance: .
v_gene: TRBV2
j_gene: TRBJ2-1

CDR3nt: TGTGCCAGCTCACCAGGGGCAGATACGCAGTATTTT
CDR3aa: CASSPGADTQYF
d_gene: .
abundance: .
v_gene: TRBV18
j_gene: TRBJ2-3

CDR3nt: TGTGCCAGCAGGCCGACAGGGGACACCGGGGAGCTGTTTTTT
CDR3aa: CASRPTGDTGELFF
d_gene: TRBD1
abundance: .
v_gene: TRBV7-9
j_gene: TRBJ2-2

CDR3nt: TGTGCCACCAGCAGACGACAGGGGGGCACTGAAGCTTTCTTT
CDR3aa: CATSRRQGGTEAFF
d_gene: TRBD1
abundance: .
v_gene: TRBV15
j_gene: TRBJ1-1

CDR3nt: TGTGCCAGCAGTCCAGCGGGAGAGTACAATGAGCAGTTCTTC
CDR3aa: CASSPAGEYNEQFF
d_gene: TRBD2
abundance: few
v_gene: TRBV6-1
j_gene: TRBJ2-1

CDR3nt: TGTGCCTGGAGCCGTAGCGGGCTTAGCTCCTACGAGCAGTACTTC
CDR3aa: CAWSRSGLSSYEQYF
d_gene: TRBD2
abundance: .
v_gene: TRBV30
j_gene: TRBJ2-7

CDR3nt: TGTGCCAGCAGTTGGGACCGCAATCAGCCCCAGCATTTT
CDR3aa: CASSWDRNQPQHF
d_gene: .
abundance: .
v_gene: TRBV2
j_gene: TRBJ1-5

CDR3nt: TGTGCCAGCAGTGACTTGGTGGTAGGCGTCGAGCAGTACTTC
CDR3aa: CASSDLVVGVEQYF
d_gene: .
abundance: .
v_gene: TRBV2
j_gene: TRBJ2-7

CDR3nt: TGCGCCAGCAGCTCCAGAGTGAACACTGAAGCTTTCTTT
CDR3aa: CASSSRVNTEAFF
d_gene: .
abundance: .
v_gene: TRBV5-1
j_gene: TRBJ1-1

CDR3nt: TGTGCCAACATGACAGGGGGCGATTATGGCTACACCTTC
CDR3aa: CANMTGGDYGYTF
d_gene: TRBD1
abundance: .
v_gene: TRBV11-1
j_gene: TRBJ1-2

CDR3nt: TGTGCCAGCAGTCAAGGGCCTTACGAGCAGTACTTC
CDR3aa: CASSQGPYEQYF
d_gene: .
abundance: .
v_gene: TRBV6-5
j_gene: TRBJ2-7

CDR3nt: TGTGCCAGCAGCTTAGGACAGGGTTCTAGGGATGGCTACATCTTC
CDR3aa: CASSLGQGSRDGYIF
d_gene: .
abundance: .
v_gene: TRBV13
j_gene: TRBJ1-2

CDR3nt: TGTGCCAGCGCGGAGAGTTACAGAGGAGAGACCCAGTACTTC
CDR3aa: CASAESYRGETQYF
d_gene: .
abundance: .
v_gene: TRBV18
j_gene: TRBJ2-5

CDR3nt: TGTGCCAGCAGCGTAGGTCGTAGCGGGAATGCTCGGGATGAGCAGTTCTTC
CDR3aa: CASSVGRSGNARDEQFF
d_gene: TRBD2
abundance: .
v_gene: TRBV9
j_gene: TRBJ2-1

CDR3nt: TGTGCCAGCAGCGTAGCTGGAGTGCTGACGGGGGCCAACGTCCTGACTTTC
CDR3aa: CASSVAGVLTGANVLTF
d_gene: .
abundance: .
v_gene: TRBV9
j_gene: TRBJ2-6

CDR3nt: TGCGCCAGCAGCTTTTCTAGCGGGAGTCGGGTCGGGGAGCTGTTTTTT
CDR3aa: CASSFSSGSRVGELFF
d_gene: TRBD2
abundance: .
v_gene: TRBV5-1
j_gene: TRBJ2-2

CDR3nt: TGTGCCAGTTCCATCGACCCGAAGGATACGCAGTATTTT
CDR3aa: CASSIDPKDTQYF
d_gene: .
abundance: .
v_gene: TRBV18
j_gene: TRBJ2-3

CDR3nt: TGTGCCAGCAGCCAAGACCCCTCGGGACTAGCTCCAGATACGCAGTATTTT
CDR3aa: CASSQDPSGLAPDTQYF
d_gene: TRBD2
abundance: once
v_gene: TRBV4-2
j_gene: TRBJ2-3

CDR3nt: TGTGCCAGCAGATTTATAGCGGGAGACTACGAGCAGTACTTC
CDR3aa: CASRFIAGDYEQYF
d_gene: TRBD2
abundance: .
v_gene: TRBV6-1
j_gene: TRBJ2-7

CDR3nt: TGTGCCAGCAGTGACTTTCAGGGGGTTTATGGCTACACCTTC
CDR3aa: CASSDFQGVYGYTF
d_gene: TRBD1
abundance: .
v_gene: TRBV25-1
j_gene: TRBJ1-2

CDR3nt: TGTGCCAGCAGCTTACCAACCTCCACAGATACGCAGTATTTT
CDR3aa: CASSLPTSTDTQYF
d_gene: .
abundance: .
v_gene: TRBV7-2
j_gene: TRBJ2-3

CDR3nt: TGTGCCAGCAGCCAGGACAGGAGTTCCTACGAGCAGTACTTC
CDR3aa: CASSQDRSSYEQYF
d_gene: TRBD1
abundance: .
v_gene: TRBV7-9
j_gene: TRBJ2-7

CDR3nt: TGTGCCAGTAGTACCCCGACAGGTTTTTCCTATGGCTACACCTTC
CDR3aa: CASSTPTGFSYGYTF
d_gene: .
abundance: .
v_gene: TRBV19
j_gene: TRBJ1-2

CDR3nt: TGTGCTAGTGGTTTGACAGCTAGCGGGAGGGCCGAAGGCAATGAGCAGTTCTTC
CDR3aa: CASGLTASGRAEGNEQFF
d_gene: TRBD2
abundance: once
v_gene: TRBV12-5
j_gene: TRBJ2-1

CDR3nt: TGTGCCAGCAGCCAATCCCAGGCTGGTCAGCCCCAGCATTTT
CDR3aa: CASSQSQAGQPQHF
d_gene: .
abundance: few
v_gene: TRBV9
j_gene: TRBJ1-5

CDR3nt: TGTGCCAGCAGTTCCCCGACTAGCGGAGCTACCAGCGAGCAGTACTTC
CDR3aa: CASSSPTSGATSEQYF
d_gene: TRBD2
abundance: few
v_gene: TRBV6-6
j_gene: TRBJ2-7

CDR3nt: TGTGCCAGCAGTTCCGATCATATAGGTGAGCAGTTCTTC
CDR3aa: CASSSDHIGEQFF
d_gene: .
abundance: .
v_gene: TRBV6-5
j_gene: TRBJ2-1

CDR3nt: TGTGCCAGCAGCGAGGGCCTAGCGGGAGACTACAATGAGCAGTTCTTC
CDR3aa: CASSEGLAGDYNEQFF
d_gene: TRBD2
abundance: .
v_gene: TRBV5-4
j_gene: TRBJ2-1

CDR3nt: TGTGCCAGACAAGTGGGGGGACTGGATGACAATGAGCAGTTCTTC
CDR3aa: CARQVGGLDDNEQFF
d_gene: .
abundance: .
v_gene: TRBV5-3
j_gene: TRBJ2-1